This T cell receptor (beta chain) was obtained from a study of Ad26.COV2.S vaccination and SARS-CoV-2 variants. The overall study: Ad26.COV2.S, an intramuscular injection, was given once or twice 56 days apart.

V gave up 0 bases and J gave up 1 base, with 7 bases separating them. Germline CDR1 is LNHNV and CDR2 is YYDKDF (reference sequence). This CDR3 has 16 amino acids. The sample holds one count of this clone. Treatment specified: 15 to 20 received Ad26.COV2.S at low or high dose, single or two shots; about 5 received placebo; per-sample allocation not given. Each sample was drawn 63 days after the first injection (of vaccine or placebo). The vaccine delivered Wuhan-strain SARS-CoV-2 spike through an Ad26 vector. The method was immunoSEQ multiplex PCR; TCRdb's version includes in-frame clones alone and lacks a portion of them. The sample has roughly 700,000 clones, around 89% seen once.

This clonotype was obtained from a person between 18 and 59 years old who received the Ad26.COV2.S COVID-19 vaccine or a placebo. The chain links TRBV15 to TRBJ2-6; no clear D. This specimen consisted of peripheral blood, obtained in a trial of Ad26.COV2.S vaccine versus placebo. The CDR3 spells CATSRDYPSGANVLTF. The CDR3 region has the DNA TGTGCCACCAGCAGAGATTACCCATCTGGGGCCAACGTCCTGACTTTC.